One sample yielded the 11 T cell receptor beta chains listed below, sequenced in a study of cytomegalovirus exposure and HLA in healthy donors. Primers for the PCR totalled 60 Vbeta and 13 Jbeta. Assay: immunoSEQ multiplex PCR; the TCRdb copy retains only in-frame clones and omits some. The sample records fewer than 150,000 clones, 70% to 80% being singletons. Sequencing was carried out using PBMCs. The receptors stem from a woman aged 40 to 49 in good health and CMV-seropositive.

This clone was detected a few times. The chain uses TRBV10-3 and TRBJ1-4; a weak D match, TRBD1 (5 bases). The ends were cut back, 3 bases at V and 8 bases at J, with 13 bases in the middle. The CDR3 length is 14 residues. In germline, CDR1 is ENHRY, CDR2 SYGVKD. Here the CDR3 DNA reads TGTGCCATCAGTGAAACGGGGGGACGGGAAAAACTGTTTTTT. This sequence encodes CAISETGGREKLFF.

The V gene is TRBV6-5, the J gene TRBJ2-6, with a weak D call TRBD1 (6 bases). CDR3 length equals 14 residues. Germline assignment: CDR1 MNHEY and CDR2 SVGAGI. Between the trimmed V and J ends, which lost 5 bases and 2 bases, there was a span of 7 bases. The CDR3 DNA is TGTGCCAGCAGTAGACAGGCTGGGGCCAACGTCCTGACTTTC. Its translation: CASSRQAGANVLTF.

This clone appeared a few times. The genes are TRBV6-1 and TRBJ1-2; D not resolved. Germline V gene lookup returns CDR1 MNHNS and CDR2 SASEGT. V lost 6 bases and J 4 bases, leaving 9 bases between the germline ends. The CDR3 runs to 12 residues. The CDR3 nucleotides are TGTGCCAGCAGCTATGGTATCTATGGCTACACCTTC. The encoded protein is CASSYGIYGYTF.

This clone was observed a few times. CDR3 bases: TGTGCCAGCAGCTTGGTGGACAGGTTAGCTTTCTTT. It translates to CASSLVDRLAFF. The chain couples TRBV5-6 to TRBJ1-1; the match to TRBD1 covers 7 bases. V was pared by 0 bases and J by 10 bases, with 3 bases of the junction left unmatched. Germline CDR1 SGHDT, CDR2 YYEEEE. The CDR3 is 12 residues long.

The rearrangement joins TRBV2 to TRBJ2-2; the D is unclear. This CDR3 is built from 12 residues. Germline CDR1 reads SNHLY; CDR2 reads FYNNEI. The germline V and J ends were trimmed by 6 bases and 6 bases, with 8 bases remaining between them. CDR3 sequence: CASRAGSGELFF. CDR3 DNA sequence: TGTGCCAGCAGAGCCGGGTCCGGGGAGCTGTTTTTT.

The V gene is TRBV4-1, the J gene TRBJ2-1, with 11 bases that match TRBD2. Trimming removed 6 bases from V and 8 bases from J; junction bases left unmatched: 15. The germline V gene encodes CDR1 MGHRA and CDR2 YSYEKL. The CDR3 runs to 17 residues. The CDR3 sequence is CASRPVYSGRAKDEQFF. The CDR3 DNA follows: TGCGCCAGCAGACCTGTCTATAGCGGGAGGGCCAAGGATGAGCAGTTCTTC.

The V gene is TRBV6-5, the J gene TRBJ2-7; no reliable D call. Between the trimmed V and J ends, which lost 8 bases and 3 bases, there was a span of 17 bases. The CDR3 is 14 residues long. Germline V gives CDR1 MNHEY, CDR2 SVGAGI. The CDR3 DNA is TGTGCCAGCTCTCTTCTGTTAGTCCACTACGAGCAGTACTTC. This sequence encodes CASSLLLVHYEQYF.

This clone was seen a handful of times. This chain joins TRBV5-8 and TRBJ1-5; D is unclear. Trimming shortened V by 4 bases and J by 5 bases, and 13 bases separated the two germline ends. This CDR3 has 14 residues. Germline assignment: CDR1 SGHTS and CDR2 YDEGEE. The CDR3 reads CASSPKSGDQPQHF. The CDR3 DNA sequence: TGTGCCAGCAGCCCGAAAAGCGGGGATCAGCCCCAGCATTTT.

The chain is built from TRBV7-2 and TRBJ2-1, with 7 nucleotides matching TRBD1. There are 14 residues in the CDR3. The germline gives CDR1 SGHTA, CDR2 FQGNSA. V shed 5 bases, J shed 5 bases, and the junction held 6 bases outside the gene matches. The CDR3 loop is CASSPDRDHNEQFF. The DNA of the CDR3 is TGTGCCAGCAGCCCTGACAGGGATCACAATGAGCAGTTCTTC.

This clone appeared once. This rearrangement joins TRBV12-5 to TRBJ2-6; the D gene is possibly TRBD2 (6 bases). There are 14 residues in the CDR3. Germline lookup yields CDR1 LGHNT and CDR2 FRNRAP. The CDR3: CAPNGGSGANVLTF. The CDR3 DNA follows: TGTGCCCCTAACGGGGGCTCTGGGGCCAACGTCCTGACTTTC.

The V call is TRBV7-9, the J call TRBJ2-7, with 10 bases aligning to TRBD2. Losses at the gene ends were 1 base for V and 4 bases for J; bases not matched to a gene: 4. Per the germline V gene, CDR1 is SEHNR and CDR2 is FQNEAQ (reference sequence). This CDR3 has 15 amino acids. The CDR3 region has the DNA TGTGCCAGCAGCTTAGGGGCTAGCGGGAGTTACGAGCAGTACTTC. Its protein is CASSLGASGSYEQYF. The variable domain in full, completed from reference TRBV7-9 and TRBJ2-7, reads DTGVSQNPRHKITKRGQNVTFRCDPISEHNRLYWYRQTLGQGPEFLTYFQNEAQLEKSRLLSDRFSAERPKGSFSTLEIQRTEQGDSAMYLCASSLGASGSYEQYFGPGTRLTVT.